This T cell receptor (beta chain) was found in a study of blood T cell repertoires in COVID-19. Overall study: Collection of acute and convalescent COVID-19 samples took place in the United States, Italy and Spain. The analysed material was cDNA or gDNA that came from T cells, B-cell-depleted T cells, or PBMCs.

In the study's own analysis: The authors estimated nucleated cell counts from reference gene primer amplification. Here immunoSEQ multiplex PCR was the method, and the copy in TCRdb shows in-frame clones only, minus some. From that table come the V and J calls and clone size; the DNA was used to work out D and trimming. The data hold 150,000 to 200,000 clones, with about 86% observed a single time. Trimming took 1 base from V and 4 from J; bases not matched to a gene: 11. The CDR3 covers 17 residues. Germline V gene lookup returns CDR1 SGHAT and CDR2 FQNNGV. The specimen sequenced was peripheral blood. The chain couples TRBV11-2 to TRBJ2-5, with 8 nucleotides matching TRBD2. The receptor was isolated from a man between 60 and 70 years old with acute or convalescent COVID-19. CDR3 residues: CASSLAQQLAVRETQYF. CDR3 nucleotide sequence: TGTGCCAGCAGCTTAGCCCAACAACTAGCGGTGAGAGAGACCCAGTACTTC.